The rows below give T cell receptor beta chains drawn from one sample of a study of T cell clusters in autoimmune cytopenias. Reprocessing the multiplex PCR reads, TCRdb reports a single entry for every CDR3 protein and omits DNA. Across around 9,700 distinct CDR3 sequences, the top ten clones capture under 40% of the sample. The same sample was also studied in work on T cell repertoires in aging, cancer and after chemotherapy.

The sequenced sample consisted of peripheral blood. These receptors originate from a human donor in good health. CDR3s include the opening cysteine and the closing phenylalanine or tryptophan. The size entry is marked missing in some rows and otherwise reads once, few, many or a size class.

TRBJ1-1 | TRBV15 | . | CATSRKQRNTEAFF
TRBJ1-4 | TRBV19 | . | CASSGNRATNEKLFF
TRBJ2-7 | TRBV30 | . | CAWRDGSYEQYF
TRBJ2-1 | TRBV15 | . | CATSRDFRGNEQFF
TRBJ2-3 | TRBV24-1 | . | CATSNFGTSDTQYF
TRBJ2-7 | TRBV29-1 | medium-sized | CSIRTGAYEQYF
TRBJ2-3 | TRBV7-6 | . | CASSRGSTDTQYF
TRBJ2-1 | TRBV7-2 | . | CASSPPLAGAYNEQFF
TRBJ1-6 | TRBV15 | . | CATSSLTSNSPLHF
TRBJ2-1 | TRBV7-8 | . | CASSSFTTSVSEQFF
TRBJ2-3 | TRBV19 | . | CASSDSASGGTDTQYF
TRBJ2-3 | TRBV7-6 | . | CASSDILAGGHTQYF
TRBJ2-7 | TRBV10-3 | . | CAISESTGTFYEQYF
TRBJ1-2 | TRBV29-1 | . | CSVEYGDGYTF
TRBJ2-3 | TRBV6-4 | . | CASSDLGGGAPDTQYF
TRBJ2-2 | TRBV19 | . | CASSLPSGTGVTGELFF
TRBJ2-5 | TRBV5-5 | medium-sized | CASSPLQGFRETQYF
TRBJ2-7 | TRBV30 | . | CAWSPRYEQYF
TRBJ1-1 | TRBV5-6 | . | CASSRGQQGVSEAFF
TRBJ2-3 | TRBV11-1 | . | CASSLGHNTDTQYF
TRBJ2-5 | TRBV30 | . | CAWSPGTSGLETQYF
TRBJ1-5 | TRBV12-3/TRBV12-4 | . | CASSFGQGFLSNQPQHF
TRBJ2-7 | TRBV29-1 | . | CSVEGPTGQYYEQYF
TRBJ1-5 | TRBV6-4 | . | CASSETAGGSQPQHF
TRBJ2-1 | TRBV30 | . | CAWRRPGAGLNYNEQFF
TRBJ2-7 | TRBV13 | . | CASSSRDTSTYEQYF
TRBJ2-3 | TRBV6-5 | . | CASSYGQDRDTDTQYF
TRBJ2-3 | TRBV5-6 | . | CASSSSRTGGMDTQYF
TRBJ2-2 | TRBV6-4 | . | CASSDSSASATGELFF
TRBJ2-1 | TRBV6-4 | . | CASSDSFGTWGPNNEQLF
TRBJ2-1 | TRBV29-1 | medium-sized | CSVWGGIVRDEQFF
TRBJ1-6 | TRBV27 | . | CASSLRPGGYNSPLHF
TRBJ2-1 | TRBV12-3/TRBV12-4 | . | CASSLPLRLAGAYNEQFF
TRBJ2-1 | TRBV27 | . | CASSLVAGVRQFF
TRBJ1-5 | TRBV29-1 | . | CSVGGGAGSNQPQHF
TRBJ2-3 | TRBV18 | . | CASKNKGHPLSTDTQYF
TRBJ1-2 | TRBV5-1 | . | CASTDGANYGYTF
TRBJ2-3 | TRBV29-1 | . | CSVEGSGAEGSTDTQYF
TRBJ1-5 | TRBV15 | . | CATSFVGQQNQPQHF
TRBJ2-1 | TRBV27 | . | CASSLSYGWGAGSEQFF
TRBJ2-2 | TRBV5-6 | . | CASSYWGGVTPGELFF
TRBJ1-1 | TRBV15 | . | CATSDRDRGMNTEAFF
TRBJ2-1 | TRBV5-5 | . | CASSPTTSGGGNEQFF
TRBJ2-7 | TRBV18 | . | CASSSDRGGYEQYF
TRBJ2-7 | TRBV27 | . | CASSSSGPRYEQYF
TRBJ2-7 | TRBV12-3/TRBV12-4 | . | CASTPPGPKTYEQYF
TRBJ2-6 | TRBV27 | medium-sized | CASGSGGANVLTF
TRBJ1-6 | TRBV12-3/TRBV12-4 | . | CASRDSSYNSPLHF
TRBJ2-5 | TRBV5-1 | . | CASSSNRTVYF
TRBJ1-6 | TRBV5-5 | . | CASSFAPRGEDPLHF
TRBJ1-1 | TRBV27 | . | CASSLYRGSNTEAFF
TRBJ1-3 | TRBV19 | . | CASSIGTVAHGNTIYF
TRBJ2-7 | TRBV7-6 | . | CASSPGQGGYSYEQYF
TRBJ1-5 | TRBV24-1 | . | CATSDMSGGNQPQHF
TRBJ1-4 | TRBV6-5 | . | CASSYGRGGEKLFF
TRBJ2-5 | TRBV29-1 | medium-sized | CSVETGWTDGQETQYF
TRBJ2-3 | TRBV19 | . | CASSIGSTDTQYF
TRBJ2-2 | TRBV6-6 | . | CASSQNAGELFF
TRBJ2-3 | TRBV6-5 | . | CASRASMGGSTWGGDTQYF